Below are 30 T cell receptor beta chains sequenced from a single sample in a study of cytomegalovirus exposure and HLA in healthy donors. The PCR was carried out with 60 Vbeta primers and 13 Jbeta primers. Only in-frame clones appear in the TCRdb table, and some are missing; sequencing was by immunoSEQ multiplex PCR. This table has 100,000 to 120,000 clones, around 73% appearing once. Sample: PBMCs. These receptor sequences come from a woman aged 30 to 39 in good health and CMV-seropositive.

This clone was picked up a small number of times. The chain uses TRBV6-4 and TRBJ1-2, with D possibly being TRBD1 (6 bases). The germline gives CDR1 MRHNA, CDR2 SNTAGT. CDR3 length equals 13 residues. V shed 6 bases and J shed 13 bases, with 21 bases lying between them. The CDR3 DNA sequence: TGTGCCAGCAGGACTGGACAGACCTATGATGGCACCTTC. This encodes CASRTGQTYDGTF.

The rearrangement uses TRBV18 and TRBJ1-4, with 8 positions matching TRBD1. Germline V lookup: CDR1 KGHSH, CDR2 LQKENI. The ends lost 2 bases at V and 7 bases at J; junction bases unmatched: 6. This CDR3 region has 15 residues. The CDR3 sequence is CASSPSNRGSEKLFF. Here the CDR3 DNA reads TGTGCCAGCTCACCATCCAACAGGGGGAGTGAAAAACTGTTTTTT. Full variable domain (remainder filled in from reference TRBV18 and TRBJ1-4): NAGVMQNPRHLVRRRGQEARLRCSPMKGHSHVYWYRQLPEEGLKFMVYLQKENIIDESGMPKERFSAEFPKEGPSILRIQQVVRGDSAAYFCASSPSNRGSEKLFFGSGTQLSVL.

The chain uses TRBV6-4 and TRBJ2-3; 8 bases are a match to TRBD2. The germline gives CDR1 MRHNA, CDR2 SNTAGT. V dropped 5 bases and J dropped 2; count of bases not matched to a gene: 9. CDR3 length: 16 amino acids. CDR3: CASSSSGGGSTDTQYF. CDR3 DNA: TGTGCCAGCAGTAGTTCCGGCGGGGGGTCCACAGATACGCAGTATTTT.

The chain recombines TRBV4-1 with TRBJ1-1; 9 nucleotides align to TRBD1. Trimming took 3 bases from V and 4 from J; bases not matched to a gene: 12. The CDR3 loop spans 17 amino acids. Germline CDR1 MGHRA, CDR2 YSYEKL. The CDR3, as DNA: TGCGCCAGCAGCCACACTCCGGGACAGGGCTCCCCCACTGAAGCTTTCTTT. Its translation is CASSHTPGQGSPTEAFF.

The V and J genes are TRBV19 and TRBJ2-7; a possible D gene is TRBD1 (5 bases). Germline V gene data show CDR1 as LNHDA and CDR2 as SQIVND (reference sequence). The CDR3 has 14 residues. V lost 9 bases and J lost 6, with 21 bases in between. The CDR3 loop reads CASAPQVFVGEQYF. The CDR3 DNA reads as TGTGCCAGCGCTCCACAGGTTTTTGTTGGCGAGCAGTACTTC.

V usage is TRBV11-3 and J usage is TRBJ2-1; 11 nucleotides match TRBD2. With V trimmed by 2 bases and J by 6 bases, 6 bases remained unmatched. The CDR3 totals 16 residues. The germline V gene has CDR1 SGHNT and CDR2 YENEEA. CDR3 bases: TGTGCCAGCAGCTTAAGGGGGACTAGCGGAATCAATGAGCAGTTCTTC. Its translation is CASSLRGTSGINEQFF. The full variable domain, rest sourced from reference TRBV11-3 and TRBJ2-1, is EAGVVQSPRYKIIEKKQPVAFWCNPISGHNTLYWYLQNLGQGPELLIRYENEEAVDDSQLPKDRFSAERLKGVDSTLKIQPAELGDSAVYLCASSLRGTSGINEQFFGPGTRLTVL.

The chain couples TRBV7-9 to TRBJ1-1; weak D call: TRBD1 (5 bases). Germline CDR1 and CDR2: SEHNR and FQNEAQ (reference sequence). CDR3 length: 14 residues. Trimming took off 1 base at V and 1 base at J, with 7 bases between the two ends. This chain's CDR3 is CASSLGTGNTEAFF. CDR3 nucleotides: TGTGCCAGCAGCTTAGGTACAGGGAACACTGAAGCTTTCTTT.

This CDR3 is CASSPGQGTAEAFF. In DNA, the CDR3 is TGCGCCAGCAGTCCGGGACAGGGTACCGCTGAAGCTTTCTTT. The rearrangement uses TRBV5-1 and TRBJ1-1; 9 bases match TRBD1. V trimming: 5 bases; J trimming: 6 bases; junction bases outside the gene matches: 8. The germline V gene encodes CDR1 SGHRS and CDR2 YFSETQ. This CDR3 has 14 amino acids. Full variable domain (rest looked up from reference TRBV5-1 and TRBJ1-1): KAGVTQTPRYLIKTRGQQVTLSCSPISGHRSVSWYQQTPGQGLQFLFEYFSETQRNKGNFPGRFSGRQFSNSRSEMNVSTLELGDSALYLCASSPGQGTAEAFFGQGTRLTVV.

The chain has TRBV15 and TRBJ2-1; a possible D gene is TRBD1 (6 bases). Germline CDR1 reads LNHNV; CDR2 reads YYDKDF (reference sequence). Trimming pared 2 bases from V and 2 bases from J, leaving 10 bases between. The CDR3 spans 15 residues. CDR3 sequence reads: CATSRKRDTYNEQFF. The DNA for the CDR3 is TGTGCCACCAGCAGAAAACGGGACACCTACAATGAGCAGTTCTTC.

The CDR3 DNA reads TGTGCCAGCAGCTTAGTACAGGGGATAGGCTATGGCTACACCTTC. Encoded protein: CASSLVQGIGYGYTF. The chain has TRBV7-9 and TRBJ1-2; the match to TRBD1 covers 7 bases. Looked up from germline, CDR1 is SEHNR and CDR2 is FQNEAQ (reference sequence). After removal of 1 base from V and 4 bases from J, the junction contained 6 bases not matched to a gene. The CDR3 contains 15 residues.

J is TRBJ2-5 and V is TRBV6-1; D might be TRBD2 (6 bases). The DNA end lines up better with TRBJ2-7; the J call may be wrong. Germline CDR1 is MNHNS and CDR2 is SASEGT. The CDR3 totals 13 residues. The CDR3 nucleotides are TGTGCCAGCGGGCCGGGAGTCTTCCCCGAGCAGTACTTC. Translating gives CASGPGVFPEQYF.

This clone has more than one count but fewer than ten. The V gene is TRBV18, the J gene TRBJ2-5; 9 bases map to TRBD2. Trimming removed 8 bases from V and 3 bases from J; junction bases left unmatched: 4. The CDR3 contains 13 residues. In germline, CDR1 is KGHSH, CDR2 LQKENI. The CDR3 DNA is TGTGCCAGCCAACTAGCGGGCGAAGAGACCCAGTACTTC. Protein: CASQLAGEETQYF.

The V call is TRBV23-1, the J call TRBJ2-3; 12 bases line up with TRBD1. Being an ORF, TRBV23-1 has a function that is uncertain. The CDR3 has 20 residues. Germline trimming cut 4 bases from V and 0 bases from J; bases unmatched to any gene: 14. DNA for the CDR3: TGCGCCAGCAGTCCCCGGGACAGGGGGCGAGACATTGGTAGCACAGATACGCAGTATTTT. Its protein product is CASSPRDRGRDIGSTDTQYF.

The chain recombines TRBV6-5 with TRBJ2-5, with TRBD1 matching over 7 bases. V lost 5 bases, J lost 8 bases, and 8 bases stayed unmatched. Germline lookup yields CDR1 MNHEY and CDR2 SVGAGI. The CDR3 is made up of 13 amino acids. In nucleotides, the CDR3 is TGTGCCAGCAGTCCTACCGACAGGGCCACCCAGTACTTC. It specifies CASSPTDRATQYF.

The genes are TRBV27 and TRBJ2-1, with D perhaps matching TRBD1 (5 bases). CDR3 length: 13 amino acids. In germline, CDR1 is MNHEY, CDR2 SMNVEV (reference sequence). V lost 2 bases and J lost 4, with 6 bases in between. The CDR3 protein is CASSLQGYNEQFF. The CDR3 DNA is TGTGCCAGCAGTTTACAGGGTTACAATGAGCAGTTCTTC.

This clone was counted a single time. V gene TRBV6-5 combines with J gene TRBJ1-2, with 9 nucleotides matching TRBD1. Germline CDR1 MNHEY, CDR2 SVGAGI. The CDR3 sequence is 16 residues long. V was clipped by 1 base and J by 5 bases; unmatched bases: 8. In nucleotides, the CDR3 is TGTGCCAGCAGTTACTATTTTGGACAGGGGACTTATGGCTACACCTTC. The encoded protein is CASSYYFGQGTYGYTF.

The genes are TRBV7-8 and TRBJ2-5; D gene unclear. The germline V gene has CDR1 SGHVS and CDR2 FQNEAQ. The V and J ends lost 2 bases and 2 bases respectively, with 9 bases between them. There are 14 residues in the CDR3. The CDR3 loop is CASSLLQIQETQYF. CDR3 bases: TGTGCCAGCAGCTTATTACAGATACAAGAGACCCAGTACTTC. The full variable domain, completed using reference TRBV7-8 and TRBJ2-5, is GAGVSQSPRYKVAKRGQDVALRCDPISGHVSLFWYQQALGQGPEFLTYFQNEAQLDKSGLPSDRFFAERPEGSVSTLKIQRTQQEDSAVYLCASSLLQIQETQYFGPGTRLLVL.

This clone was detected once. The rearrangement joins TRBV19 to TRBJ1-5; 7 bases agree with TRBD1. CDR1 LNHDA and CDR2 SQIVND come from the germline V gene (reference sequence). The length of the CDR3 is 14 residues. With V trimmed by 9 bases and J by 5 bases, 10 bases remained unmatched. As DNA, the CDR3 is TGTGCCAGACAGTTACAGGGGTTTGATCAGCCCCAGCATTTT. It yields the protein CARQLQGFDQPQHF.

The chain combines TRBV11-2 with TRBJ2-7; 7 bases agree with TRBD2. There are 15 residues in the CDR3. From germline, CDR1 is SGHAT and CDR2 FQNNGV. The ends lost 0 bases at V and 3 bases at J; junction bases unmatched: 5. The CDR3 region has the DNA TGTGCCAGCAGCTTAGAAACAGCGGGGATCTACGAGCAGTACTTC. The encoded protein is CASSLETAGIYEQYF.

V and J are TRBV2 and TRBJ2-7; 8 nucleotides agree with TRBD1. V dropped 6 bases and J dropped 2; count of bases not matched to a gene: 6. The CDR3 spans 14 residues. CDR1 is SNHLY, CDR2 FYNNEI, per germline. CDR3 residues: CASRPGQGPYEQYF. The CDR3 DNA follows: TGTGCCAGCAGGCCAGGACAGGGCCCCTACGAGCAGTACTTC.

This sequence joins TRBV11-2 and TRBJ2-1; D may be TRBD1 (6 bases). V gave up 4 bases and J gave up 0 bases, with 19 bases separating them. CDR1 is SGHAT, CDR2 FQNNGV, per germline. The CDR3 extends over 18 amino acids. CDR3 sequence (DNA): TGTGCCAGCAGCTGGCGGACAGACGACACTAGCTCCTACAATGAGCAGTTCTTC. It yields the protein CASSWRTDDTSSYNEQFF.

This clone was seen only once. The same CDR3 is also encoded by other DNA sequences in this sample. CDR3 bases: TGTGCCAGCAGTGAACTAGCGGGAGACACCGGGGAGCTGTTTTTT. Amino acids: CASSELAGDTGELFF. This chain uses TRBV6-1 with TRBJ2-2; TRBD2 aligns across 10 bases. The CDR3 covers 15 residues. From germline, CDR1 is MNHNS and CDR2 SASEGT. J lost 3 bases, V lost 2 bases, and 0 bases had no gene match.

The V and J genes are TRBV19 and TRBJ2-5; the D gene is possibly TRBD2 (7 bases). CDR3 size: 14 residues. Germline-derived CDR1 and CDR2 are LNHDA and SQIVND (reference sequence). Trimming cost V 3 bases and J 5 bases, with 13 bases left between them. Here the CDR3 reads CASSIGGLGETQYF. DNA for the CDR3: TGTGCCAGTAGTATCGGGGGGCTGGGGGAGACCCAGTACTTC.

This clone was seen only a few times. This chain connects TRBV18 to TRBJ1-1; D perhaps matches TRBD1 (5 bases). Trimming stripped 10 bases from V and 4 bases from J, with 19 bases between. CDR1 and CDR2 (germline): KGHSH, LQKENI. This CDR3 has 14 residues. CDR3 residues: CATSIGQGSTEAFF. CDR3 DNA: TGTGCCACGTCAATCGGGCAGGGAAGCACTGAAGCTTTCTTT.

V and J are TRBV27 and TRBJ2-7; 7 bases fit TRBD2. CDR3 size: 14 residues. Germline trimming cut 8 bases from V and 2 bases from J; bases unmatched to any gene: 9. The germline V gene has CDR1 MNHEY and CDR2 SMNVEV (reference sequence). The CDR3 nucleotides read TGTGCCAGCGGAAAGCGGGACCTCCCCTACGAGCAGTACTTC. This encodes CASGKRDLPYEQYF.

This clone was seen a single time. The chain combines TRBV2 with TRBJ1-1; TRBD1 agrees at 9 bases. The CDR3 is made up of 14 amino acids. V lost 3 bases to trimming and J lost 2 bases; unmatched junction nucleotides: 1. Germline V gene data show CDR1 as SNHLY and CDR2 as FYNNEI. The CDR3 loop reads CASSDTGGNTEAFF. The CDR3, as DNA: TGTGCCAGCAGTGATACAGGGGGCAACACTGAAGCTTTCTTT.

The chain joins TRBV29-1 to TRBJ1-5, with a possible D match to TRBD1 (5 bases). This CDR3 is 13 amino acids long. Trimming took off 4 bases at V and 2 bases at J, with 9 bases between the two ends. The V gene's germline CDR1 is SQVTM and CDR2 ANQGSEA. CDR3 in DNA: TGCAGCGTTGGGGGCTCGGGCAATCAGCCCCAGCATTTT. Protein sequence: CSVGGSGNQPQHF. Full variable domain (rest looked up from reference TRBV29-1 and TRBJ1-5): SAVISQKPSRDICQRGTSLTIQCQVDSQVTMMFWYRQQPGQSLTLIATANQGSEATYESGFVIDKFPISRPNLTFSTLTVSNMSPEDSSIYLCSVGGSGNQPQHFGDGTRLSIL.

This CDR3 is CASSVGDRGSTDTQYF. The CDR3 bases are TGTGCCAGCAGCGTAGGGGACAGGGGGAGCACAGATACGCAGTATTTT. The chain combines TRBV9 with TRBJ2-3; 11 bases fit TRBD1. The CDR3 has 16 residues. J was trimmed by 0 bases and V by 0 bases; bases with no gene match: 0. The V gene's germline CDR1 is SGDLS and CDR2 YYNGEE.

The genes are TRBV2 and TRBJ2-1, with TRBD1 matching over 8 bases. Losses at the gene ends were 6 bases for V and 4 bases for J; bases not matched to a gene: 8. Germline values: CDR1 SNHLY, CDR2 FYNNEI. The CDR3 extends over 15 amino acids. CDR3 sequence reads: CASSFDRGNYNEQFF. The CDR3 DNA reads as TGTGCCAGCAGCTTCGACAGGGGTAATTACAATGAGCAGTTCTTC.

J is TRBJ1-1 and V is TRBV19; 10 nucleotides agree with TRBD1. The V gene end was trimmed by 6 bases and the J gene end by 1 base; junction bases not matched to a gene: 14. The CDR3 consists of 18 residues. Germline CDR1 is LNHDA and CDR2 is SQIVND (reference sequence). The CDR3 DNA sequence: TGTGCCAGTAGCCCTTTCGGACAGGGGGATTCTTGGAACACTGAAGCTTTCTTT. It yields the protein CASSPFGQGDSWNTEAFF.